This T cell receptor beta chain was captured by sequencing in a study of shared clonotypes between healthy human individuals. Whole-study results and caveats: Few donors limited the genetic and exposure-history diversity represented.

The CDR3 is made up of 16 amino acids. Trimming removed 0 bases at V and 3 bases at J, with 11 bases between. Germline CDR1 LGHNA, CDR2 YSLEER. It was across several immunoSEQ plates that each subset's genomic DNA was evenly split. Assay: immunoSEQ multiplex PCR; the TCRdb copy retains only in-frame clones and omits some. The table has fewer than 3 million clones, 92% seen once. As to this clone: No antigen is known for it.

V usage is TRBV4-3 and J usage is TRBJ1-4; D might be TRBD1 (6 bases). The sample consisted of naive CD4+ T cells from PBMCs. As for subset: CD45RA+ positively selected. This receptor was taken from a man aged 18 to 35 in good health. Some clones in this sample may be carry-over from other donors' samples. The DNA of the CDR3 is TGCGCCAGCAGCCAAGAGGGGGGGACACCTAATGAAAAACTGTTTTTT. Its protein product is CASSQEGGTPNEKLFF.